This T cell receptor beta chain was sequenced for a study of identical twins. Findings and limits, study-wide: While abundant cord blood beta clonotypes carried fewer insertions, memory repertoires showed no such pattern.

TCRdb re-derived calls from the 5' RACE reads in MiXCR, one entry per CDR3 protein. This sample has fewer than 650,000 distinct CDR3 sequences; around a tenth occur once, and the top ten carry roughly 3%. This clonotype was seen many times. Its specificity is unknown. The CDR3 is 11 residues long. Trimming stripped 10 bases from V and 5 bases from J, with 11 bases between. The same sample was also studied in work on yellow fever vaccine responses in identical twins.

The V call is TRBV12-3 or TRBV12-4, the J call TRBJ2-5; D ambiguous. The sample was PBMCs. The source is a woman under 30 in good health. CDR3: CAISEFETQYF. The CDR3 DNA reads as TGTGCCATCTCGGAATTCGAGACCCAGTACTTC.